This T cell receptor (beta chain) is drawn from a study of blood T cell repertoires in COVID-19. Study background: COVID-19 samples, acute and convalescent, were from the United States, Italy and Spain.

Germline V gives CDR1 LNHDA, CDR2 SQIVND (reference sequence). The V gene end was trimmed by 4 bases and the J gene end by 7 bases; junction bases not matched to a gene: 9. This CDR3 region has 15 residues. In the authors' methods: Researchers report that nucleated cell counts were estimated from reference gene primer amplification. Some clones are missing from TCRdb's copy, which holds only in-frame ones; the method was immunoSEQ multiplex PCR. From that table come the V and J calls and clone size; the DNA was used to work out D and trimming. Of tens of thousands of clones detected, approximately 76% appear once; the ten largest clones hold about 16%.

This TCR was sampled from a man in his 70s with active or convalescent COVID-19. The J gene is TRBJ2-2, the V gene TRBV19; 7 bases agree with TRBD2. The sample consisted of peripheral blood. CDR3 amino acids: CASSTWAGVDGELFF. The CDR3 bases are TGTGCCAGTAGTACCTGGGCGGGGGTAGACGGGGAGCTGTTTTTT. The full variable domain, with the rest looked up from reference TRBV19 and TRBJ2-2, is DGGITQSPKYLFRKEGQNVTLSCEQNLNHDAMYWYRQDPGQGLRLIYYSQIVNDFQKGDIAEGYSVSREKKESFPLTVTSAQKNPTAFYLCASSTWAGVDGELFFGEGSRLTVL.